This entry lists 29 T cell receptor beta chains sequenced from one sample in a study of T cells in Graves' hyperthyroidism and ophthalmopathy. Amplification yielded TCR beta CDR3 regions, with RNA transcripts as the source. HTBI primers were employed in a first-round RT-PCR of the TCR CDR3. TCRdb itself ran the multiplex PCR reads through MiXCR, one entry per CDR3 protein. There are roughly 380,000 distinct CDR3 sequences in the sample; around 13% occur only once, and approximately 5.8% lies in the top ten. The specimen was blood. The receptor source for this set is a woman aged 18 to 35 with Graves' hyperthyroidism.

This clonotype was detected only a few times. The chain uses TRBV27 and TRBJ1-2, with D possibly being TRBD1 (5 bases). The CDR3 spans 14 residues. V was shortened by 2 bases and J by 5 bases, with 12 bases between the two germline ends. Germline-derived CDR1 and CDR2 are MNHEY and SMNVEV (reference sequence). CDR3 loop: CASSLAGTQYGYTF. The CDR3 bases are TGTGCCAGCAGTTTAGCCGGGACGCAGTATGGCTACACCTTC.

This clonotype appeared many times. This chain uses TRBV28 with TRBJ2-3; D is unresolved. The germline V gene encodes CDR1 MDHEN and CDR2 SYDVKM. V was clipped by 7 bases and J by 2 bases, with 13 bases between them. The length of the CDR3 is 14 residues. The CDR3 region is CASTSGQFTDTQYF. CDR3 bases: TGTGCCAGCACCTCCGGGCAGTTCACAGATACGCAGTATTTT.

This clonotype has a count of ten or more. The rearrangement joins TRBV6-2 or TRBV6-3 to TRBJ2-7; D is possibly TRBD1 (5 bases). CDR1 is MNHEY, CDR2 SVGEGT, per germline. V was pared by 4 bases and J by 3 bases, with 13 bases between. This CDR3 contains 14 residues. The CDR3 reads CASSSTGHIYEQYF. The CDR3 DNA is TGTGCCAGCAGTTCGACCGGACACATCTACGAGCAGTACTTC.

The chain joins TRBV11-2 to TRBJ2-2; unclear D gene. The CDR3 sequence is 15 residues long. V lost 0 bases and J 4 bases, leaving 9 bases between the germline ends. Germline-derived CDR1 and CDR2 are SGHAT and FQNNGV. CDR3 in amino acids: CASSLEWMVTGELFF. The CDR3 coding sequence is TGTGCCAGCAGCTTAGAGTGGATGGTCACCGGGGAGCTGTTTTTT.

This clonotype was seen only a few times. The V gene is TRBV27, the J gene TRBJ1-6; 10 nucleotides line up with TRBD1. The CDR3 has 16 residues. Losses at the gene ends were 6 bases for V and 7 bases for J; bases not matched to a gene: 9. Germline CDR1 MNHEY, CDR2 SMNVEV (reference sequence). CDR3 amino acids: CASSQNPGQGNSPLHF. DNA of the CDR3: TGTGCCAGCAGCCAAAACCCGGGACAGGGGAATTCACCCCTCCACTTT.

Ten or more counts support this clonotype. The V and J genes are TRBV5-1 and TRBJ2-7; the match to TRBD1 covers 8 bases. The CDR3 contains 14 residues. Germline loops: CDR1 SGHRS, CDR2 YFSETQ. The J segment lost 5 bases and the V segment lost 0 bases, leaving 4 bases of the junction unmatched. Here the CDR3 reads CASSLGQGPNEQYF. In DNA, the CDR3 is TGCGCCAGCAGCTTGGGACAGGGGCCCAACGAGCAGTACTTC.

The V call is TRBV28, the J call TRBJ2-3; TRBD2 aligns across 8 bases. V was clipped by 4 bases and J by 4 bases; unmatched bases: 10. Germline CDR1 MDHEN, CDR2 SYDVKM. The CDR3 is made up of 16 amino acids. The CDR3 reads CASSYPAGAPPDTQYF. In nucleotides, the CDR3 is TGTGCCAGCAGTTACCCAGCGGGAGCCCCGCCAGATACGCAGTATTTT.

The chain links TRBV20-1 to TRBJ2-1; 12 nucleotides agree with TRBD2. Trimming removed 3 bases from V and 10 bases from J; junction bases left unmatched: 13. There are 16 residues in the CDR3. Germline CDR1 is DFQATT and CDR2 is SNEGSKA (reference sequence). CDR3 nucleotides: TGCAGTGCTAGGAAGACTAGCGGGAGTTTGATACGGGAGCAGTTCTTC. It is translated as CSARKTSGSLIREQFF.

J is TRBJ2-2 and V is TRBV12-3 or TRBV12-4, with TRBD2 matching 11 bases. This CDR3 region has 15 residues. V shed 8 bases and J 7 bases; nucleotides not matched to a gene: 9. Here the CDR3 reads CASGLAGGPGGELFF. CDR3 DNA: TGTGCCAGCGGCTTAGCGGGAGGGCCGGGCGGGGAGCTGTTTTTT.

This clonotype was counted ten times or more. This chain's CDR3 is CASSESGGTSGNEQFF. The CDR3, as DNA: TGCGCCAGCAGTGAGTCGGGTGGGACTAGCGGCAATGAGCAGTTCTTC. The gene calls are TRBV10-1 and TRBJ2-1; TRBD2 aligns across 11 bases. The trim removed 0 bases at V and 6 bases at J, leaving 4 bases unmatched. There are 16 residues in the CDR3. Per germline, CDR1 WNHNN and CDR2 SYGVQD (reference sequence).

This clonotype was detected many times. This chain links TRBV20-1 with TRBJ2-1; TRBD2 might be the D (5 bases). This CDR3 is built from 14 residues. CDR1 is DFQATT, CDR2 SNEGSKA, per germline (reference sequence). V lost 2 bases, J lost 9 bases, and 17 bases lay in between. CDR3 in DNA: TGCAGTGCTAGACTCGCAGCCGACTATGGTGAGCAGTTCTTC. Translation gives CSARLAADYGEQFF.

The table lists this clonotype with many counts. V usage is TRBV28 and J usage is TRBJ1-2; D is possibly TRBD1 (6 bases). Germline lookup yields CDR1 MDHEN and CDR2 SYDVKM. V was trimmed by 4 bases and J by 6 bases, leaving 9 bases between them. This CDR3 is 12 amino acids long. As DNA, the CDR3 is TGTGCCAGCAGTTCCTACAGGGATGGCTACACCTTC. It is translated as CASSSYRDGYTF.

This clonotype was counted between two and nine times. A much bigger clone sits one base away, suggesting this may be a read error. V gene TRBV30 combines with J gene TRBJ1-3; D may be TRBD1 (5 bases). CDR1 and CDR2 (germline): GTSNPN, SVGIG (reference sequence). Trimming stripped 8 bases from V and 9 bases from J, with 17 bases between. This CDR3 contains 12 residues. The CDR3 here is CARMGELGTIYF. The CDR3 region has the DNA TGTGCCCGGATGGGGGAGCTTGGCACCATATATTTT.

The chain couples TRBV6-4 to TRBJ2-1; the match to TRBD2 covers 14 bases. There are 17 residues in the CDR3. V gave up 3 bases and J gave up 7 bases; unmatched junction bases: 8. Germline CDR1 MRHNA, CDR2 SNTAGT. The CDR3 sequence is CASSEGTSGSRLNEQFF. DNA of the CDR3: TGTGCCAGCAGTGAGGGGACTAGCGGGAGTCGATTAAATGAGCAGTTCTTC.

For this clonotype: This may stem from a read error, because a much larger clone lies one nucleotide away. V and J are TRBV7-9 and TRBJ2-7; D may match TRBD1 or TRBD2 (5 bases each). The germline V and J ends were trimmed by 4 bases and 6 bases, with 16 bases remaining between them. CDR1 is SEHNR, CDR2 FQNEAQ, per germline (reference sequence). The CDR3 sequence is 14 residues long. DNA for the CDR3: TGTGCCAGCAGCTACCGGGACCCACTTCCCGAGCAGTACTTC. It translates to CASSYRDPLPEQYF.

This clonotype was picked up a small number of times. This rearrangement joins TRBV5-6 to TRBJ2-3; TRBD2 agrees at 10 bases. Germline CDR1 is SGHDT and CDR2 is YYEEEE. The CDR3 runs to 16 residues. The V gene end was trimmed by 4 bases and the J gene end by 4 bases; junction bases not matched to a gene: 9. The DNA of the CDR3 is TGTGCCAGCAGCCAAAGACTAGCGGGTCCCTCAGATACGCAGTATTTT. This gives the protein CASSQRLAGPSDTQYF.

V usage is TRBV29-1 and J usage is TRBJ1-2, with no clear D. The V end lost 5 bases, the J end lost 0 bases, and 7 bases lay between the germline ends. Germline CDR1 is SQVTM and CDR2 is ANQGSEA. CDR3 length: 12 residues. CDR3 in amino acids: CSVSGTNYGYTF. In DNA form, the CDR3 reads TGCAGCGTTTCCGGGACTAACTATGGCTACACCTTC. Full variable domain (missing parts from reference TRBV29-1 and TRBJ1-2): SAVISQKPSRDICQRGTSLTIQCQVDSQVTMMFWYRQQPGQSLTLIATANQGSEATYESGFVIDKFPISRPNLTFSTLTVSNMSPEDSSIYLCSVSGTNYGYTFGSGTRLTVV.

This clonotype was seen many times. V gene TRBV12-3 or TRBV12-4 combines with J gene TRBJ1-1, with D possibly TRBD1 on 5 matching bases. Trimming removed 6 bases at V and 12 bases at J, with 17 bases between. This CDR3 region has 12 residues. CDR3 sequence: CASRIPVGDTFF. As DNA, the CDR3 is TGTGCCAGCAGGATCCCCGTAGGGGATACTTTCTTT.

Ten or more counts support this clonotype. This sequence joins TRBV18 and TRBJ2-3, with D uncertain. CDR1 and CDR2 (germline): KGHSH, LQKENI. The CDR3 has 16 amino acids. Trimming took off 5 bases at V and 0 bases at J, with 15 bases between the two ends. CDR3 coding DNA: TGTGCCAGCTCAGCACAAGGTTTATCTAGCACAGATACGCAGTATTTT. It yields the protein CASSAQGLSSTDTQYF. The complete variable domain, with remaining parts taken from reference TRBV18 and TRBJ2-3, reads NAGVMQNPRHLVRRRGQEARLRCSPMKGHSHVYWYRQLPEEGLKFMVYLQKENIIDESGMPKERFSAEFPKEGPSILRIQQVVRGDSAAYFCASSAQGLSSTDTQYFGPGTRLTVL.

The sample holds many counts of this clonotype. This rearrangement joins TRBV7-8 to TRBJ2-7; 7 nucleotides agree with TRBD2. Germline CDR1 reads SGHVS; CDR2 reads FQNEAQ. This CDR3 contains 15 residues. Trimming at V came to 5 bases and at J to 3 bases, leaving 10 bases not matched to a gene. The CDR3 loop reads CASSPRLREYYEQYF. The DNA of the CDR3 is TGTGCCAGCAGCCCCCGGTTGCGGGAGTACTACGAGCAGTACTTC.

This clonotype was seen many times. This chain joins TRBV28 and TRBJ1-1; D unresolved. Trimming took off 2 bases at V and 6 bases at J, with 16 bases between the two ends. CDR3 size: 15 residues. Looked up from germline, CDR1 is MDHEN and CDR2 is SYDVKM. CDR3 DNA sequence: TGTGCCAGCAGTTTACTCCAGGAGCAGGTCCCTGAAGCTTTCTTT. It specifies CASSLLQEQVPEAFF. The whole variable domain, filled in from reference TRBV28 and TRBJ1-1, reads DVKVTQSSRYLVKRTGEKVFLECVQDMDHENMFWYRQDPGLGLRLIYFSYDVKMKEKGDIPEGYSVSREKKERFSLILESASTNQTSMYLCASSLLQEQVPEAFFGQGTRLTVV.

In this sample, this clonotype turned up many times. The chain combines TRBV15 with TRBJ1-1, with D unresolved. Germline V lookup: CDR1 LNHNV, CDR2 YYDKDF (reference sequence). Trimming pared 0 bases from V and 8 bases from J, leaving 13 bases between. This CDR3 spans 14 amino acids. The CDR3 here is CATSRDRSIREAFF. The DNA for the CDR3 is TGTGCCACCAGCAGAGATCGCAGCATTAGGGAAGCTTTCTTT.

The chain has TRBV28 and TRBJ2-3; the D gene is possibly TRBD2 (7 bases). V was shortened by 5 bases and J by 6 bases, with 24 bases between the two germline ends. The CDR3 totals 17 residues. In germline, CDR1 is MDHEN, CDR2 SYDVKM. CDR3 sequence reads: CASSPMGKGEGLDTQYF. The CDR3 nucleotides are TGTGCCAGCAGTCCGATGGGAAAGGGGGAGGGCCTGGATACGCAGTATTTT.

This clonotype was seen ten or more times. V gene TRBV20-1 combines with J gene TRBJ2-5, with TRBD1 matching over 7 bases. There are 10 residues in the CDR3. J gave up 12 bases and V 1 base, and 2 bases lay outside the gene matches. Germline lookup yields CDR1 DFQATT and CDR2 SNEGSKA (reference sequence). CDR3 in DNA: TGCAGTGCTAGAGCGGGGACAGAGTACTTC. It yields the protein CSARAGTEYF.

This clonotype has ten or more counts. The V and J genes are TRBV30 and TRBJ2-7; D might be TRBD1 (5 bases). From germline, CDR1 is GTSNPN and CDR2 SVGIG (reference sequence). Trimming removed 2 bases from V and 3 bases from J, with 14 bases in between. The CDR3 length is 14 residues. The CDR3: CAWSLQVVLYEQYF. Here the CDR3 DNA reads TGTGCCTGGAGTTTACAGGTGGTTCTCTACGAGCAGTACTTC.

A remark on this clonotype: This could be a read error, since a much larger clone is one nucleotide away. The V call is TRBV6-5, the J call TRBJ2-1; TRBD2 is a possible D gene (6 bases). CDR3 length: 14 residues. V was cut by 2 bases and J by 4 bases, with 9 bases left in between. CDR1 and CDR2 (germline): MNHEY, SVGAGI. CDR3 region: CASSYGGEYNEQFF. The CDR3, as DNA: TGTGCCAGCAGTTACGGCGGGGAATACAATGAGCAGTTCTTC.

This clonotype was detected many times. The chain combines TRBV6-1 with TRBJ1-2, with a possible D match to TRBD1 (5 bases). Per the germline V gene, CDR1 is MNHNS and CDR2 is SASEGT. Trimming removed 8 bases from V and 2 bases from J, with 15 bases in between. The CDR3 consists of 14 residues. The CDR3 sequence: CASVSSAGNYGYTF. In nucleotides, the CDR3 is TGTGCCAGCGTCTCCTCGGCAGGGAACTATGGCTACACCTTC.

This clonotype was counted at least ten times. The CDR3 nucleotides are TGTGCCAGCAATGAGGGTTGGAGCTCCTACAATGAGCAGTTCTTC. Its protein product is CASNEGWSSYNEQFF. The J gene is TRBJ2-1, the V gene TRBV28; TRBD2 might be the D (5 bases). Deletions cut 7 bases from V and 0 bases from J, with 13 bases between. The CDR3 length is 15 residues. Germline values: CDR1 MDHEN, CDR2 SYDVKM.

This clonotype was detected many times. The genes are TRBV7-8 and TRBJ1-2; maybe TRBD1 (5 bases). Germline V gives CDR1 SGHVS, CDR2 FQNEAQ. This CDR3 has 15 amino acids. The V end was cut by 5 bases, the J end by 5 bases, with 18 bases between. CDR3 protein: CASSPPGATTYGYTF. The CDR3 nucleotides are TGTGCCAGCAGCCCCCCTGGGGCTACCACTTATGGCTACACCTTC.